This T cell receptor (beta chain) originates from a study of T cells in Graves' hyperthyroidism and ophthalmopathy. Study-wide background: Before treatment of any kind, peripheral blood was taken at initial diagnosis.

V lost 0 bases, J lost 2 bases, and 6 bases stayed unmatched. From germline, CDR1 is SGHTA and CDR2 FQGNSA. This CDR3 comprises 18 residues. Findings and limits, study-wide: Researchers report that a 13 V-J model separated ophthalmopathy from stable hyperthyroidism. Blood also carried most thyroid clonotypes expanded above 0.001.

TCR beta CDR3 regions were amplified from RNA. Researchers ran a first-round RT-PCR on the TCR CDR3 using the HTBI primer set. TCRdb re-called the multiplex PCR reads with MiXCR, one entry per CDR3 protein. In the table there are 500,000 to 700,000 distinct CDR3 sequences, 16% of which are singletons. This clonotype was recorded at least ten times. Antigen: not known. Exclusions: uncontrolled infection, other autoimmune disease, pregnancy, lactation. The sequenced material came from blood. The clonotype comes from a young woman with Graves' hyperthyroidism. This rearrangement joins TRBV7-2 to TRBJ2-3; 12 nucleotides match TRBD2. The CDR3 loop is CASSLARLAGASTDTQYF. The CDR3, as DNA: TGTGCCAGCAGCTTAGCGCGACTAGCGGGAGCGTCCACAGATACGCAGTATTTT.